This entry lists 26 T cell receptor beta chains sequenced from one sample in a study of Ad26.COV2.S vaccination and SARS-CoV-2 variants. The method was immunoSEQ multiplex PCR; TCRdb's version includes in-frame clones alone and lacks a portion of them. The profile shows roughly 700,000 clones, around 89% of them singletons. This sample's treatment: 15 to 20 received Ad26.COV2.S at low or high dose, single or two shots; roughly five received placebo; per-sample allocation not given. Sampling happened 63 days after the first vaccine or placebo injection. The sample consisted of peripheral blood, taken in a trial of Ad26.COV2.S vaccine versus placebo. Receptors originate from a person aged 18-60 years who received the Ad26.COV2.S COVID-19 vaccine or a placebo.

The chain carries TRBV3-1 (or the pseudogene TRBV3-2) and TRBJ2-1, with 7 bases fitting TRBD2. V lost 4 bases to trimming and J lost 13 bases; unmatched junction nucleotides: 7. Germline V gives CDR1 LGHDT, CDR2 YNNKEL (reference sequence). The CDR3 has 12 amino acids. This chain's CDR3 is CASSPLAGPQFF. In nucleotides, the CDR3 is TGTGCCAGCAGCCCTTTAGCGGGCCCCCAGTTCTTC.

V and J are TRBV5-1 and TRBJ1-6; D uncertain. Germline V gene sequence: CDR1 SGHRS, CDR2 YFSETQ. The CDR3 runs to 14 residues. The V gene lost 0 bases and the J gene lost 7 bases, with 8 bases spanning the gap. CDR3 loop: CASSLEGLNSPLHF. The CDR3 DNA reads as TGCGCCAGCAGCTTGGAAGGCCTAAATTCACCCCTCCACTTT.

The V and J genes are TRBV27 and TRBJ1-1; no definite D call. There are 12 residues in the CDR3. Germline loops: CDR1 MNHEY, CDR2 SMNVEV (reference sequence). The germline V and J ends were trimmed by 5 bases and 2 bases, with 6 bases remaining between them. This chain's CDR3 is CASSMGNTEAFF. CDR3 DNA sequence: TGTGCCAGCAGTATGGGTAACACTGAAGCTTTCTTT.

The CDR3 sequence is CASSSWGVEKLFF. CDR3 DNA sequence: TGTGCCAGCAGTTCGTGGGGGGTTGAAAAACTGTTTTTT. V and J are TRBV27 and TRBJ1-4, with D maybe TRBD1 (5 bases). The length of the CDR3 is 13 residues. Trimming removed 4 bases from V and 7 bases from J, with 10 bases in between. CDR1 is MNHEY, CDR2 SMNVEV, per germline (reference sequence).

The rearrangement links TRBV2 to TRBJ2-2; TRBD2 might be the D (6 bases). This CDR3 is built from 13 residues. V was pared by 10 bases and J by 3 bases, with 12 bases between. The germline CDR1 and CDR2 sequences are SNHLY and FYNNEI. The DNA for the CDR3 is TGTGCCACCACGGGGGAGTACACCGGGGAGCTGTTTTTT. The encoded protein is CATTGEYTGELFF.

The V call is TRBV5-6, the J call TRBJ1-1; 7 bases fit TRBD1. CDR1 is SGHDT and CDR2 is YYEEEE in the germline V gene. V trimming: 3 bases; J trimming: 0 bases; junction bases outside the gene matches: 8. The CDR3 runs 16 residues. CDR3 protein: CASSSMTGSMNTEAFF. The CDR3 coding sequence is TGTGCCAGCAGCTCGATGACAGGGAGCATGAACACTGAAGCTTTCTTT. Full variable domain (remainder filled in from reference TRBV5-6 and TRBJ1-1): DAGVTQSPTHLIKTRGQQVTLRCSPKSGHDTVSWYQQALGQGPQFIFQYYEEEERQRGNFPDRFSGHQFPNYSSELNVNALLLGDSALYLCASSSMTGSMNTEAFFGQGTRLTVV.

This clone has only one observation. This chain links TRBV5-4 with TRBJ2-7, with 9 positions matching TRBD1. There are 16 residues in the CDR3. J lost 2 bases, V lost 7 bases, and 13 bases had no gene match. Germline-derived CDR1 and CDR2 are SGHNT and YYREEE (reference sequence). The CDR3 loop is CASSQGADPLAYEQYF. The CDR3, as DNA: TGTGCCAGCTCACAGGGGGCGGACCCCCTGGCCTACGAGCAGTACTTC.

J is TRBJ2-5 and V is TRBV15, with D possibly matching TRBD1 (5 bases). Germline V CDR1 and CDR2: LNHNV, YYDKDF (reference sequence). CDR3 length: 14 amino acids. V was pared by 0 bases and J by 4 bases, with 9 bases between. CDR3 sequence (DNA): TGTGCCACCAGCAGAGAGGGGCAGGGAGAGACCCAGTACTTC. This encodes CATSREGQGETQYF.

This clone was recorded a few times. The CDR3 region is CASSPDRGVSGNTIYF. CDR3 nucleotides: TGTGCCAGCAGCCCTGATAGAGGGGTCTCTGGAAACACCATATATTTT. The chain employs TRBV7-9 and TRBJ1-3; TRBD1 is a possible D gene (5 bases). Trimming pared 5 bases from V and 0 bases from J, leaving 14 bases between. CDR3 length equals 16 residues. In germline, CDR1 is SEHNR, CDR2 FQNEAQ (reference sequence).

J is TRBJ2-3 and V is TRBV6-5, with 7 bases lining up with TRBD2. CDR1 is MNHEY and CDR2 is SVGAGI in the germline V gene. V dropped 2 bases and J dropped 1; count of bases not matched to a gene: 3. The CDR3 is 15 amino acids. CDR3 coding DNA: TGTGCCAGCAGTTACGCTAGCGGTGGCACAGATACGCAGTATTTT. It codes for CASSYASGGTDTQYF.

Worth noting for this clone: The CDR3 does not end in the conserved phenylalanine or tryptophan, so this is likely a read error. It is unclear where the CDR3 begins or ends on the DNA, so no DNA is shown, and the CDR3 is as TCRdb lists it. The CDR3 reads CASSFDSSS. The chain recombines TRBV12-3 or TRBV12-4 with TRBJ1-1; TRBD1 is taken as the D call from the table, unchecked against the DNA. The CDR3 has 9 amino acids, counting both end residues.

The CDR3 sequence is CASSLPSGFYEQYF. The CDR3 nucleotides read TGTGCCAGCAGCTTACCTAGCGGCTTCTACGAGCAGTACTTC. The chain has TRBV7-8 and TRBJ2-7; 7 positions agree with TRBD2. The CDR3 is 14 residues long. CDR1 SGHVS and CDR2 FQNEAQ come from the germline V gene. J lost 3 bases, V lost 2 bases, and 4 bases had no gene match. Variable domain in full (rest from reference TRBV7-8 and TRBJ2-7): GAGVSQSPRYKVAKRGQDVALRCDPISGHVSLFWYQQALGQGPEFLTYFQNEAQLDKSGLPSDRFFAERPEGSVSTLKIQRTQQEDSAVYLCASSLPSGFYEQYFGPGTRLTVT.

This chain joins TRBV7-8 and TRBJ2-7, with 7 bases identical to TRBD1. Germline V gene data show CDR1 as SGHVS and CDR2 as FQNEAQ. With 5 bases clipped from V and 4 bases from J, the junction kept 5 bases outside the gene matches. The CDR3 is 13 residues long. For the CDR3, the DNA is TGTGCCAGCAGCCTCGACAGGGTGTACGAGCAGTACTTC. Amino acid sequence: CASSLDRVYEQYF.

This sequence joins TRBV9 and TRBJ2-7, with 12 bases that match TRBD2. J was trimmed by 3 bases and V by 4 bases; bases with no gene match: 2. The CDR3 runs to 14 residues. Per the germline V gene, CDR1 is SGDLS and CDR2 is YYNGEE. Written as DNA, the CDR3 is TGTGCCAGCAGCCCTAGCGGGGGGGACTACGAGCAGTACTTC. Translation: CASSPSGGDYEQYF. Full variable domain (outside the CDR3, taken from reference TRBV9 and TRBJ2-7): DSGVTQTPKHLITATGQRVTLRCSPRSGDLSVYWYQQSLDQGLQFLIQYYNGEERAKGNILERFSAQQFPDLHSELNLSSLELGDSALYFCASSPSGGDYEQYFGPGTRLTVT.

V and J are TRBV11-2 and TRBJ2-1; D might be TRBD1 (6 bases). The CDR3 length is 16 residues. V was cut by 4 bases and J by 6 bases, with 19 bases left in between. The V gene's germline CDR1 is SGHAT and CDR2 FQNNGV. The CDR3 nucleotides read TGTGCCAGCAGCTCAAGCTCTGATCCAGGGGTCAATGAGCAGTTCTTC. Its translation is CASSSSSDPGVNEQFF.

This chain uses TRBV5-1 with TRBJ2-2, with 8 bases aligning to TRBD2. V lost 2 bases to trimming and J lost 6 bases; unmatched junction nucleotides: 6. The CDR3 totals 15 residues. Germline assignment: CDR1 SGHRS and CDR2 YFSETQ. The CDR3 sequence is CASSFGLAGAGELFF. The CDR3 DNA sequence: TGCGCCAGCAGCTTTGGACTAGCCGGCGCCGGGGAGCTGTTTTTT.

The rearrangement links TRBV6-6 to TRBJ1-2; D is ambiguous. The CDR3 totals 12 residues. Trimming removed 4 bases at V and 2 bases at J, with 5 bases between. Germline CDR1 reads MNHNY; CDR2 reads SVGAGI (reference sequence). In DNA, the CDR3 is TGTGCCAGCAGTTTTGACAACTATGGCTACACCTTC. Its protein product is CASSFDNYGYTF.

The chain recombines TRBV19 with TRBJ1-3, with D possibly TRBD1 on 6 matching bases. Deletions cut 5 bases from V and 0 bases from J, with 14 bases between. The CDR3 contains 16 residues. The germline CDR1 and CDR2 sequences are LNHDA and SQIVND (reference sequence). This CDR3 is CASSLLDRYSGNTIYF. Written as DNA, the CDR3 is TGTGCCAGTAGTCTACTCGACAGGTACTCTGGAAACACCATATATTTT.

The V gene is TRBV6-5, the J gene TRBJ2-7; 7 positions match TRBD2. V lost 6 bases, J lost 2 bases, and 4 bases stayed unmatched. The germline V gene encodes CDR1 MNHEY and CDR2 SVGAGI. This CDR3 contains 13 residues. The CDR3, as DNA: TGTGCCAGCAGGGAGGGAGGGCCCTACGAGCAGTACTTC. It yields the protein CASREGGPYEQYF.

V is TRBV9 and J is TRBJ1-6; D is undetermined. The CDR3 is made up of 13 amino acids. The germline V gene encodes CDR1 SGDLS and CDR2 YYNGEE. V lost 0 bases and J lost 7, with 5 bases in between. CDR3 sequence: CASSVGHNSPLHF. The CDR3 DNA follows: TGTGCCAGCAGCGTAGGTCACAATTCACCCCTCCACTTT. Full variable domain (remainder filled in from reference TRBV9 and TRBJ1-6): DSGVTQTPKHLITATGQRVTLRCSPRSGDLSVYWYQQSLDQGLQFLIQYYNGEERAKGNILERFSAQQFPDLHSELNLSSLELGDSALYFCASSVGHNSPLHFGNGTRLTVT.

The chain is built from TRBV6-5 and TRBJ2-7, with a possible D match to TRBD1 (7 bases). CDR1 is MNHEY and CDR2 is SVGAGI in the germline V gene. CDR3 length equals 15 residues. The V gene lost 10 bases and the J gene lost 1 base, with 20 bases spanning the gap. The CDR3 here is CATWAGQTLSYEQYF. The DNA of the CDR3 is TGTGCCACCTGGGCGGGACAGACGCTTTCCTACGAGCAGTACTTC.

CDR3 amino acids: CASSLGTLGSGNTIYF. CDR3 nucleotide sequence: TGCGCCAGCAGCCTCGGGACCTTAGGGTCTGGAAACACCATATATTTT. This chain uses TRBV4-3 with TRBJ1-3, with D possibly being TRBD1 (5 bases). The V gene's germline CDR1 is LGHNA and CDR2 YSLEER. The CDR3 consists of 16 residues. V lost 4 bases, J lost 1 base, and 14 bases lay in between.

The genes are TRBV25-1 and TRBJ1-2; 10 bases are a match to TRBD1. This CDR3 spans 14 amino acids. CDR1 is MGHDK, CDR2 SYGVNS, per germline. V lost 1 base and J lost 7; bases outside the gene matches: 3. Written as DNA, the CDR3 is TGTGCCAGCAGTGAATGGGACAGGGGAATTGGCTACACCTTC. This encodes CASSEWDRGIGYTF.

This clone has only a few counts. This chain joins TRBV7-2 and TRBJ1-3; D gene ambiguous. The CDR3 covers 15 residues. The ends were cut back, 2 bases at V and 0 bases at J, with 8 bases in the middle. CDR1 and CDR2 (germline): SGHTA, FQGNSA. Here the CDR3 reads CASSLTVVSGNTIYF. The CDR3 DNA is TGTGCCAGCAGCTTAACGGTCGTCTCTGGAAACACCATATATTTT.

V and J are TRBV27 and TRBJ1-4; 7 nucleotides line up with TRBD1. CDR1 and CDR2 (germline): MNHEY, SMNVEV (reference sequence). The CDR3 has 15 residues. Trimming removed 3 bases from V and 3 bases from J; junction bases left unmatched: 4. In DNA form, the CDR3 reads TGTGCCAGCAGTTTCACGGACAGGCCTAATGAAAAACTGTTTTTT. Protein product: CASSFTDRPNEKLFF.

The rearrangement links TRBV7-2 to TRBJ2-3, with 7 bases lining up with TRBD2. Losses at the gene ends were 7 bases for V and 6 bases for J; bases not matched to a gene: 13. This CDR3 has 15 amino acids. The germline V gene has CDR1 SGHTA and CDR2 FQGNSA. CDR3 sequence reads: CASTSSVGGRDTQYF. CDR3 coding DNA: TGTGCCAGCACCTCGTCGGTGGGGGGGAGGGATACGCAGTATTTT.